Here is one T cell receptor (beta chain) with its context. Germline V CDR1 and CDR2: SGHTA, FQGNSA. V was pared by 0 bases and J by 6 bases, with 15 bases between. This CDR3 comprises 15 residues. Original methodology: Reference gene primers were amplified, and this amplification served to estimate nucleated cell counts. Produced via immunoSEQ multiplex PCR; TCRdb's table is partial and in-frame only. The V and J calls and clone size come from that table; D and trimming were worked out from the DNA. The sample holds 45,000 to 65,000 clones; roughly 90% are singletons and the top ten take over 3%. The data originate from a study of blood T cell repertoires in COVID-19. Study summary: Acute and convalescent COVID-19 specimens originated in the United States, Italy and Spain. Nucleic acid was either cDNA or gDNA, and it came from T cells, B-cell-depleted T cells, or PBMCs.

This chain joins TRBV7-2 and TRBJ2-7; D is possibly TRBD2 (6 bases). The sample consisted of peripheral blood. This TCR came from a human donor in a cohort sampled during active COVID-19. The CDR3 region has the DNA TGTGCCAGCAGCTTAGCGGGGGGTAGGGCGAGCGAGCAGTACGTC. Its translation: CASSLAGGRASEQYV.